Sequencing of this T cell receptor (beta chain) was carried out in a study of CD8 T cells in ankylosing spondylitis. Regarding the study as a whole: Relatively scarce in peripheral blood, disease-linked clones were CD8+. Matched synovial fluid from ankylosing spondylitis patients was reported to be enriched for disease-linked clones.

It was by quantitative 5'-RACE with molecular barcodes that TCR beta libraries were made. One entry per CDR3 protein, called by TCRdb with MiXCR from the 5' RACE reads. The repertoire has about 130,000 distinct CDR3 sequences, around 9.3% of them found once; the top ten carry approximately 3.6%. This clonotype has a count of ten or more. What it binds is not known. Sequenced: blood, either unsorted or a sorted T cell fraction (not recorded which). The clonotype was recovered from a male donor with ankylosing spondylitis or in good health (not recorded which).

DNA for the CDR3: TGTGCCAGCAGTTTGCTGACGGATAGAGCTACGCAGTATTTT. Encoded protein: CASSLLTDRATQYF. The chain uses TRBV28 and TRBJ2-3; no firm D call. Deletions cut 3 bases from V and 8 bases from J, with 15 bases between. Germline CDR1 and CDR2: MDHEN and SYDVKM. The length of the CDR3 is 14 residues.